This TCR beta chain was captured by sequencing in a study of cytomegalovirus exposure and HLA in healthy donors. Study in general: The approximately 120 validation repertoires, a later analysis reported, used the same platform as the 600 to 850 repertoires from the first cohort. Overall study results and limits: Under in vitro conditions, a few CMV-associated chains were confirmed as specific for CMV antigens.

CDR3 length: 13 residues. Germline CDR1 reads MNHEY; CDR2 reads SMNVEV (reference sequence). V dropped 4 bases and J dropped 5 bases, with 11 bases sitting between them. Points on this clone: Its antigen remains unidentified.

Generated by immunoSEQ multiplex PCR, the TCRdb table keeps only in-frame clones and is missing some. The sample has 160,000 or so clones; more than 75% are singletons. The sequence derives from a man younger than 35 in good health and CMV-seronegative. Sequencing used PBMCs. The gene calls are TRBV27 and TRBJ1-1, with D perhaps TRBD1 (6 bases). The CDR3: CASSYPGVTEAFF. The CDR3 DNA reads TGTGCCAGCAGTTATCCAGGGGTTACTGAAGCTTTCTTT.